These 26 T cell receptor beta chains originate from one sample sequenced in a study of CD8 T cells in ankylosing spondylitis. TCRdb reprocessed the 5' RACE reads via MiXCR and lists one record per CDR3 protein. The table lists roughly 60,000 distinct CDR3 sequences, 6.2% of them singletons. The sample taken for sequencing was synovial fluid, either unsorted or a sorted T cell fraction (not recorded which). The receptors derive from a male donor with ankylosing spondylitis.

This clonotype was detected many times. The rearrangement uses TRBV29-1 and TRBJ1-1, with D possibly TRBD1 on 5 matching bases. Per germline, CDR1 SQVTM and CDR2 ANQGSEA. The V end lost 3 bases, the J end lost 12 bases, and 14 bases lay between the germline ends. This CDR3 spans 11 amino acids. Here the CDR3 reads CSVEEGGTTFF. CDR3 coding DNA: TGCAGCGTTGAGGAGGGCGGGACGACTTTCTTT.

The chain joins TRBV6-5 to TRBJ2-7; a possible D gene is TRBD2 (6 bases). The V gene's germline CDR1 is MNHEY and CDR2 SVGAGI. The CDR3 spans 13 residues. Trimming took off 3 bases at V and 3 bases at J, with 9 bases between the two ends. CDR3 DNA sequence: TGTGCCAGCAGTTATGGAGGGAACTACGAGCAGTACTTC. Amino acid sequence: CASSYGGNYEQYF.

This chain links TRBV20-1 with TRBJ2-1; 7 nucleotides align to TRBD2. V trimming: 0 bases; J trimming: 0 bases; junction bases outside the gene matches: 5. The CDR3 contains 16 residues. Germline V gives CDR1 DFQATT, CDR2 SNEGSKA (reference sequence). The CDR3 DNA reads TGCAGTGCTAGAGATGCTAGCGGTTCCTCCTACAATGAGCAGTTCTTC. Its translation is CSARDASGSSYNEQFF.

V is TRBV10-3 and J is TRBJ1-1, with D uncertain. Germline V gives CDR1 ENHRY, CDR2 SYGVKD. This CDR3 has 10 residues. The CDR3 DNA is TGTGCGGCGGGGAACACTGAAGCTTTCTTT. The encoded protein is CAAGNTEAFF.

This clonotype was seen a single time. A much larger clone lies a single base off, so this may be a read error. The V call is TRBV29-1, the J call TRBJ1-1, with D possibly being TRBD1 (6 bases). Germline CDR1 is SQVTM and CDR2 is ANQGSEA. This CDR3 comprises 13 residues. The CDR3 here is CSARNRVATEAFF. CDR3 in DNA: TGCAGTGCTAGGAACAGGGTTGCCACTGAAGCTTTCTTT.

V and J are TRBV9 and TRBJ2-5, with D hard to call. From germline, CDR1 is SGDLS and CDR2 YYNGEE. The V end was cut by 0 bases, the J end by 1 base, with 10 bases between. The CDR3 has 15 residues. The CDR3 loop reads CASSVAGILQETQYF. The DNA of the CDR3 is TGTGCCAGCAGCGTAGCTGGTATCCTCCAAGAGACCCAGTACTTC.

This clonotype was observed a handful of times. J is TRBJ1-2 and V is TRBV30, with 9 bases lining up with TRBD1. The CDR3 loop spans 14 amino acids. The V gene's germline CDR1 is GTSNPN and CDR2 SVGIG (reference sequence). J lost 7 bases, V lost 2 bases, and 8 bases had no gene match. DNA of the CDR3: TGTGCCTGGAGTCTACATGGGACAGGGAGTGGCTACACCTTC. It translates to CAWSLHGTGSGYTF.

This clonotype was seen more than once but under ten times. The chain joins TRBV6-5 to TRBJ2-4; D possibly corresponds to TRBD2 (5 bases). The ends were cut back, 2 bases at V and 0 bases at J, with 14 bases in the middle. There are 17 residues in the CDR3. Germline assignment: CDR1 MNHEY and CDR2 SVGAGI. CDR3 bases: TGTGCCAGCAGTTACCCCCGGACTGGTCTAGCCAAAAACATTCAGTACTTC. This gives the protein CASSYPRTGLAKNIQYF.

The sample holds many counts of this clonotype. The V gene is TRBV6-5, the J gene TRBJ2-7; D gene unclear. The CDR3 sequence is 14 residues long. Trimming left V 4 bases short and J 0 bases short, with 10 bases between. The germline CDR1 and CDR2 sequences are MNHEY and SVGAGI. The CDR3 region is CASSWTRTSYEQYF. The CDR3 nucleotides are TGTGCCAGCAGTTGGACCAGAACCTCCTACGAGCAGTACTTC.

The chain employs TRBV28 and TRBJ1-2; D gene ambiguous. Germline V CDR1 and CDR2: MDHEN, SYDVKM. This CDR3 comprises 12 residues. Trimming pared 6 bases from V and 5 bases from J, leaving 10 bases between. CDR3 loop: CASSQDGYGYTF. The DNA of the CDR3 is TGTGCCAGCAGCCAAGACGGTTATGGCTACACCTTC.

This clonotype was observed a few times. V usage is TRBV9 and J usage is TRBJ2-1; D may be TRBD2 (5 bases). The CDR3 runs 15 residues. V was pared by 2 bases and J by 2 bases, with 11 bases between. Germline V gene lookup returns CDR1 SGDLS and CDR2 YYNGEE. The CDR3 is CASSVGASTYNEQFF. CDR3 DNA: TGTGCCAGCAGCGTGGGAGCGAGCACCTACAATGAGCAGTTCTTC.

This clonotype has a count of ten or more. The chain couples TRBV6-2 or TRBV6-3 to TRBJ1-1, with 8 bases matching TRBD1. CDR3 length: 19 residues. Germline CDR1 MNHEY, CDR2 SVGEGT. V shed 0 bases and J 1 base; nucleotides not matched to a gene: 13. The CDR3 DNA follows: TGTGCCAGCAGTTACTCCGGACAGGGTTTGGGGTACGGGAACACTGAAGCTTTCTTT. Its translation: CASSYSGQGLGYGNTEAFF.

This clonotype showed up many times. The V gene is TRBV28, the J gene TRBJ2-7; 8 bases match TRBD1. V was pared by 6 bases and J by 6 bases, with 7 bases of the junction left unmatched. This CDR3 comprises 13 residues. The germline CDR1 and CDR2 sequences are MDHEN and SYDVKM. CDR3 sequence reads: CASSQGQASEQYF. The CDR3 DNA reads as TGTGCCAGCAGCCAGGGACAGGCAAGCGAGCAGTACTTC.

This clonotype occurred many times. The rearrangement joins TRBV12-3 or TRBV12-4 to TRBJ2-2; 9 nucleotides line up with TRBD2. The CDR3 is 20 residues long. V shed 3 bases and J 1 base; nucleotides not matched to a gene: 15. In nucleotides, the CDR3 is TGTGCCAGCAGTTTTCAGGGTCTTTTAAGGCGGGAGGGGAACACCGGGGAGCTGTTTTTT. Its translation: CASSFQGLLRREGNTGELFF.

This clonotype was seen at least ten times. This sequence joins TRBV19 and TRBJ2-7; weak D call: TRBD1 (5 bases). Germline CDR1 LNHDA, CDR2 SQIVND (reference sequence). Trimming pared 7 bases from V and 0 bases from J, leaving 10 bases between. CDR3 length: 13 amino acids. CDR3 coding DNA: TGTGCCAGTAAGCCCCAGGGCTCCTACGAGCAGTACTTC. Protein: CASKPQGSYEQYF.

This clonotype was seen many times. The rearrangement joins TRBV20-1 to TRBJ2-7; 8 nucleotides align to TRBD1. CDR1 is DFQATT, CDR2 SNEGSKA, per germline (reference sequence). J lost 2 bases, V lost 4 bases, and 4 bases had no gene match. The CDR3 runs to 13 residues. CDR3 loop: CSATGQAPYEQYF. For the CDR3, the DNA is TGCAGTGCTACGGGACAGGCACCCTACGAGCAGTACTTC.

This clonotype showed up many times. The chain combines TRBV7-2 with TRBJ2-7; no clear D. This CDR3 is 10 amino acids long. V was trimmed by 4 bases and J by 9 bases, leaving 7 bases between them. Germline V gene sequence: CDR1 SGHTA, CDR2 FQGNSA. CDR3 protein: CASSSSVQYF. CDR3 sequence (DNA): TGTGCCAGCAGCTCCTCTGTGCAGTACTTC.

This clonotype was seen a handful of times. CDR3 bases: TGCGCCAGCAGCTTGCAGGGGCGCCAAGAGACCCAGTACTTC. This encodes CASSLQGRQETQYF. The gene calls are TRBV5-1 and TRBJ2-5, with TRBD1 as a possible D gene (6 bases). V gave up 1 base and J gave up 1 base, with 8 bases separating them. CDR1 is SGHRS, CDR2 YFSETQ, per germline. CDR3 length: 14 amino acids. Full variable domain (rest looked up from reference TRBV5-1 and TRBJ2-5): KAGVTQTPRYLIKTRGQQVTLSCSPISGHRSVSWYQQTPGQGLQFLFEYFSETQRNKGNFPGRFSGRQFSNSRSEMNVSTLELGDSALYLCASSLQGRQETQYFGPGTRLLVL.

V usage is TRBV2 and J usage is TRBJ2-1, with 9 bases matching TRBD2. V dropped 3 bases and J dropped 6; count of bases not matched to a gene: 12. The germline gives CDR1 SNHLY, CDR2 FYNNEI. The CDR3 contains 17 residues. CDR3 nucleotides: TGTGCCAGCAGTGATGCAGTTGCGGGAGGGGTCTCCAATGAGCAGTTCTTC. Translating gives CASSDAVAGGVSNEQFF.

This chain links TRBV16 with TRBJ2-7; maybe TRBD2 (8 bases). The V and J ends lost 4 bases and 5 bases respectively, with 18 bases between them. The CDR3 has 15 amino acids. Germline CDR1 KGHSY, CDR2 FQNENV. Written as DNA, the CDR3 is TGTGCCAGCAGCCGCCTCGGGAGGGGGCAGGACGAGCAGTACTTC. It is translated as CASSRLGRGQDEQYF.

This clonotype was picked up many times. The chain links TRBV5-1 to TRBJ2-1; 9 bases match TRBD2. The length of the CDR3 is 17 residues. Germline lookup yields CDR1 SGHRS and CDR2 YFSETQ. V lost 3 bases to trimming and J lost 6 bases; unmatched junction nucleotides: 13. CDR3 nucleotides: TGCGCCAGCAGCTCCGACCCCGGACTAGCGCCCTCCAATGAGCAGTTCTTC. This translates into CASSSDPGLAPSNEQFF. The full variable domain, its missing parts supplied by reference TRBV5-1 and TRBJ2-1, is KAGVTQTPRYLIKTRGQQVTLSCSPISGHRSVSWYQQTPGQGLQFLFEYFSETQRNKGNFPGRFSGRQFSNSRSEMNVSTLELGDSALYLCASSSDPGLAPSNEQFFGPGTRLTVL.

This clonotype was seen many times. The chain recombines TRBV24-1 with TRBJ1-5, with a tentative D call TRBD1 (5 bases). This CDR3 has 14 residues. The ends were cut back, 3 bases at V and 5 bases at J, with 10 bases in the middle. In germline, CDR1 is KGHDR, CDR2 SFDVKD. CDR3 in DNA: TGTGCCACCAGTGATCCGGGGGTTGATCAGCCCCAGCATTTT. Amino acid sequence: CATSDPGVDQPQHF.

This clonotype was observed many times. V gene TRBV2 combines with J gene TRBJ2-1; TRBD2 agrees at 7 bases. V gave up 7 bases and J gave up 5 bases; unmatched junction bases: 11. Germline CDR1 SNHLY, CDR2 FYNNEI. This CDR3 spans 15 amino acids. The CDR3 loop reads CASKIRTSTHNEQFF. CDR3 in DNA: TGTGCCAGCAAAATCCGGACTAGTACCCACAATGAGCAGTTCTTC.

The J gene is TRBJ1-2, the V gene TRBV6-1; perhaps TRBD1 as D (6 bases). The length of the CDR3 is 13 residues. Looked up from germline, CDR1 is MNHNS and CDR2 is SASEGT. Trimming stripped 6 bases from V and 8 bases from J, with 16 bases between. CDR3 DNA: TGTGCCAGCAGCACGCCTACAGGGTTAGGCTACACCTTC. Its translation: CASSTPTGLGYTF.

V is TRBV15 and J is TRBJ1-2, with 9 bases lining up with TRBD1. Germline CDR1 LNHNV, CDR2 YYDKDF (reference sequence). The CDR3 has 14 residues. J gave up 4 bases and V 5 bases, and 5 bases lay outside the gene matches. CDR3 region: CATSPGQGRYGYTF. CDR3 DNA: TGTGCCACCAGCCCTGGACAGGGGCGCTATGGCTACACCTTC.

This clonotype rates as medium-sized. The chain links TRBV28 to TRBJ2-5, with 10 positions matching TRBD2. The CDR3 is 14 amino acids. CDR1 and CDR2 (germline): MDHEN, SYDVKM. J lost 5 bases, V lost 8 bases, and 8 bases had no gene match. The chain's CDR3 is CASVAGGPLETQYF. For the CDR3, the DNA is TGTGCCAGCGTAGCGGGAGGACCTTTGGAGACCCAGTACTTC.